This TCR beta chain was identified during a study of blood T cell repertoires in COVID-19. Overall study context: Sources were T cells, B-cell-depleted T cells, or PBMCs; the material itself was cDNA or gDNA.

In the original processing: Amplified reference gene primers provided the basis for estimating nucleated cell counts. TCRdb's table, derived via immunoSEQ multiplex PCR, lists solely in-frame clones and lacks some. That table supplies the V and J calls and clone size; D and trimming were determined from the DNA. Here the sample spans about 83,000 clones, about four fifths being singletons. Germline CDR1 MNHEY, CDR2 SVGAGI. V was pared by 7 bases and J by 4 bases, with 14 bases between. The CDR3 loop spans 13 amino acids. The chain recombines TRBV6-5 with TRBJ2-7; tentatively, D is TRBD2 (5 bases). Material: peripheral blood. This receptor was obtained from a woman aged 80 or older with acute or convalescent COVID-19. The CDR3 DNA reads TGTGCCAGCACCCAGCCCGGGGTTTACGAGCAGTACTTC. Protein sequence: CASTQPGVYEQYF.